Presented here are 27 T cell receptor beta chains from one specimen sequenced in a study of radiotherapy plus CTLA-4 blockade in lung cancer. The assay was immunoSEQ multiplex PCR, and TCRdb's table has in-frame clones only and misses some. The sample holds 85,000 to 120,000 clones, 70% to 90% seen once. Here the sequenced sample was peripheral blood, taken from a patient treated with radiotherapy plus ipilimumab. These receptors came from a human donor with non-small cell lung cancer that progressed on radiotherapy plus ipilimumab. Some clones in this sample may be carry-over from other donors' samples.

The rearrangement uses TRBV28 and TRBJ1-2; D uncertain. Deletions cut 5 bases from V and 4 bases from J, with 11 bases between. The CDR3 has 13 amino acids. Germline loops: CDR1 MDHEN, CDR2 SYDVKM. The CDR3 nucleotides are TGTGCCAGCAGTATTACCGAGACCTATGGCTACACCTTC. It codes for CASSITETYGYTF.

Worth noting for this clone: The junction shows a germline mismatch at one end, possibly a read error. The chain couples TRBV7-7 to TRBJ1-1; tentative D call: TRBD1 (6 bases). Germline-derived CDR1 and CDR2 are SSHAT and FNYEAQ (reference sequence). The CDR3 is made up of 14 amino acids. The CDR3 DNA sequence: TGTGCTAGCAGCGCAACAGGGTTGGGCACTGAAGCTTTCTTT. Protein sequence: CASSATGLGTEAFF.

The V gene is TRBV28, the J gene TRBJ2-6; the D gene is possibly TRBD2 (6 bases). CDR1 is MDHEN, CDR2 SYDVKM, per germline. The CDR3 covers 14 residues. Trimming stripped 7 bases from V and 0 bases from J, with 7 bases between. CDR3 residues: CASMRGSGANVLTF. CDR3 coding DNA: TGTGCCAGCATGCGGGGCTCTGGGGCCAACGTCCTGACTTTC.

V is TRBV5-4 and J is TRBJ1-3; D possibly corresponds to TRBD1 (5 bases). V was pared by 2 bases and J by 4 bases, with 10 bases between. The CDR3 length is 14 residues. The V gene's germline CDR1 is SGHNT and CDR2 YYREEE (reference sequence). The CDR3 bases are TGTGCCAGCAGCTTAAGGGGTACAGGAAACACCATATATTTT. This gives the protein CASSLRGTGNTIYF.

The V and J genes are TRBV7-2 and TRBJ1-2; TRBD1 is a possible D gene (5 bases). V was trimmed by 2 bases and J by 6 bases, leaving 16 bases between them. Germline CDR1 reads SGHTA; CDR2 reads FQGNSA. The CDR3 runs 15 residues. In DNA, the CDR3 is TGTGCCAGCAGCTTAAGATTTGGGGCGGGTGATGGCTACACCTTC. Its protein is CASSLRFGAGDGYTF. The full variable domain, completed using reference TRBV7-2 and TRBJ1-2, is GAGVSQSPSNKVTEKGKDVELRCDPISGHTALYWYRQSLGQGLEFLIYFQGNSAPDKSGLPSDRFSAERTGGSVSTLTIQRTQQEDSAVYLCASSLRFGAGDGYTFGSGTRLTVV.

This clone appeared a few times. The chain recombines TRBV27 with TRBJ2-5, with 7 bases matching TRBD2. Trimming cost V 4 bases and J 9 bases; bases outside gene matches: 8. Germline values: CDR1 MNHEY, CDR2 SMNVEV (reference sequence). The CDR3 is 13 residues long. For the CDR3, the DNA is TGTGCCAGCAGTTCGGGGGAGAGCGGGGCCCAGTACTTC. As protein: CASSSGESGAQYF.

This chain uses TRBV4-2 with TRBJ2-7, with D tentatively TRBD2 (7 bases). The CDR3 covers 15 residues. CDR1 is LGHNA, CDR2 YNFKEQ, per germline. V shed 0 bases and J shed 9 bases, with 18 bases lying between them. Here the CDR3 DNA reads TGTGCCAGCAGCCAAGATCTGAGGGGGGGCCAGGGGCAGTACTTC. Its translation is CASSQDLRGGQGQYF.

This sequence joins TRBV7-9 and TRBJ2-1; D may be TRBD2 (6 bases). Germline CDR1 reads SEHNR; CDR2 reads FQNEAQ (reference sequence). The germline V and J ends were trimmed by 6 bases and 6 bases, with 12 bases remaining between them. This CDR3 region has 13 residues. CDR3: CASSSPGGNEQFF. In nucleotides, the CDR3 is TGTGCCAGCAGTTCGCCCGGGGGCAATGAGCAGTTCTTC.

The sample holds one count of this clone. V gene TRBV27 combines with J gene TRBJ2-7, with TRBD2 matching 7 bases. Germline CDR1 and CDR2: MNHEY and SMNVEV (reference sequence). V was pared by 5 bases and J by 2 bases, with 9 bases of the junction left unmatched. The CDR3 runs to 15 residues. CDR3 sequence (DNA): TGTGCCAGCAGTCTAACTTGGGGAGGGGCCTACGAGCAGTACTTC. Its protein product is CASSLTWGGAYEQYF.

The CDR3 DNA is TGTGCCAGCAGCCTAACGGACAGGAACACTGAAGCTTTCTTT. It yields the protein CASSLTDRNTEAFF. The chain has TRBV4-2 and TRBJ1-1, with a tentative D call TRBD1 (6 bases). The CDR3 extends over 14 amino acids. Germline V gene lookup returns CDR1 LGHNA and CDR2 YNFKEQ. V lost 4 bases to trimming and J lost 1 base, with 10 bases between them.

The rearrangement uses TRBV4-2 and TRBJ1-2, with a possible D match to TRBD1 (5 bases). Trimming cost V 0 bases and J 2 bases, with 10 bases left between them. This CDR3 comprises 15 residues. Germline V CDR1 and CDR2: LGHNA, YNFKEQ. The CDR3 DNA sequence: TGTGCCAGCAGCCAAGAACGGGGCGAGAACTATGGCTACACCTTC. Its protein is CASSQERGENYGYTF.

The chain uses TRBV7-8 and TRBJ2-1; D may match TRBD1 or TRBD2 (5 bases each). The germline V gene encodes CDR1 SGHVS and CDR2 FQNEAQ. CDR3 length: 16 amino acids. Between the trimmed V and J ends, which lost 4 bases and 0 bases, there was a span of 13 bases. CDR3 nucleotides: TGTGCCAGCAGCTCGTCCGGGACGAACTCCTACAATGAGCAGTTCTTC. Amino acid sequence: CASSSSGTNSYNEQFF.

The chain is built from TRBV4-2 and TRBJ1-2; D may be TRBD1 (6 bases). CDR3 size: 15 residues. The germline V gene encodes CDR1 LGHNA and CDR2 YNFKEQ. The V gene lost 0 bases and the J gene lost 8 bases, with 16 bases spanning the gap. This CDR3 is CASSQEYPGAGGYTF. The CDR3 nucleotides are TGTGCCAGCAGCCAAGAATATCCAGGGGCGGGGGGCTACACCTTC.

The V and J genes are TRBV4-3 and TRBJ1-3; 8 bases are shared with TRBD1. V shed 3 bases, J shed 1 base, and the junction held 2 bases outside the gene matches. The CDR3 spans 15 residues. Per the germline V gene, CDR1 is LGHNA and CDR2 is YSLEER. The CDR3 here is CASSHTGGSGNTIYF. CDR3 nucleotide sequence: TGCGCCAGCAGCCATACAGGGGGATCTGGAAACACCATATATTTT.

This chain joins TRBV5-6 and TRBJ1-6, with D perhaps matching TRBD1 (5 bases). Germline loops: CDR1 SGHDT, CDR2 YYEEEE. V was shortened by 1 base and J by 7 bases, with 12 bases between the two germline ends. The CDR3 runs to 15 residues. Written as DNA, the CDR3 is TGTGCCAGCAGCTTGCGGGCAGGGCTAAATTCACCCCTCCACTTT. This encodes CASSLRAGLNSPLHF.

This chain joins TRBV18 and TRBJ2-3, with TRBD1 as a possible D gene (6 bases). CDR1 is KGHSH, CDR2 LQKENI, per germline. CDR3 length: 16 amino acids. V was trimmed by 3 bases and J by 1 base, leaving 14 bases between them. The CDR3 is CASSPTRYRGTDTQYF. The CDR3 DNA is TGTGCCAGCTCACCTACGAGGTACAGGGGCACAGATACGCAGTATTTT.

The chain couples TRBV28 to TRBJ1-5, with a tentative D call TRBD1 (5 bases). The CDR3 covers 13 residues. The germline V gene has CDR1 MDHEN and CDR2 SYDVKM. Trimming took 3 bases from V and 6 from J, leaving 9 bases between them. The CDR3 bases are TGTGCCAGCAGTTTGCAGGGTGCTCAGCCCCAGCATTTT. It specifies CASSLQGAQPQHF.

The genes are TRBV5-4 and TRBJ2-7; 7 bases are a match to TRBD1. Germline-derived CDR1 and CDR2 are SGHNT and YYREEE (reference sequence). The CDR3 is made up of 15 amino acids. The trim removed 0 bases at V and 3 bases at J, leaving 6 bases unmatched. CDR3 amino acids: CASSLDLGQNYEQYF. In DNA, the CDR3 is TGTGCCAGCAGCTTGGACTTGGGACAGAACTACGAGCAGTACTTC.

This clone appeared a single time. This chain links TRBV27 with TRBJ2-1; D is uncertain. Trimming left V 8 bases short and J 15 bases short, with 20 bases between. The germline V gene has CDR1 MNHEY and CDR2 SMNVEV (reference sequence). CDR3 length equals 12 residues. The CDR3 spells CASGPTRELAFF. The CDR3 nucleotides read TGTGCCAGCGGTCCGACCAGAGAGTTGGCGTTCTTC.

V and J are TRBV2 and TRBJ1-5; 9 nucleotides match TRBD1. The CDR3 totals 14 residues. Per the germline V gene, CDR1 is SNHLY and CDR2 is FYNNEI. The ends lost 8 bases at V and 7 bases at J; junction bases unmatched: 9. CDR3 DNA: TGTGCCAGCGGGGCGACAGGGGGGGACCAGCCCCAGCATTTT. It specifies CASGATGGDQPQHF.

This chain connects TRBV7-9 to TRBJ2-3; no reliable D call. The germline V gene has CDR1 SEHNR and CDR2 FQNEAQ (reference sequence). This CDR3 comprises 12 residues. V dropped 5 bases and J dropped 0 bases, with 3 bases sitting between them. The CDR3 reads CASSTSTDTQYF. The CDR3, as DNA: TGTGCCAGCAGCACTAGCACAGATACGCAGTATTTT.

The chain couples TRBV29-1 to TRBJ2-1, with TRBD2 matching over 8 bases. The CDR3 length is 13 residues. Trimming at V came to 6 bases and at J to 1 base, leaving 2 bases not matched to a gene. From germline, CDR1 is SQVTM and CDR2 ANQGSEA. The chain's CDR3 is CSVPSGSYNEQFF. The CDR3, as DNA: TGCAGCGTACCTAGCGGGTCCTACAATGAGCAGTTCTTC.

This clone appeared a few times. The CDR3 DNA follows: TGCGCCAGCAGCTTGGGGATAGTAAACTATGGCTACACCTTC. The encoded protein is CASSLGIVNYGYTF. The chain uses TRBV5-1 and TRBJ1-2; D remains unclear. V gave up 0 bases and J gave up 2 bases, with 8 bases separating them. CDR1 and CDR2 (germline): SGHRS, YFSETQ. The CDR3 is 14 amino acids.

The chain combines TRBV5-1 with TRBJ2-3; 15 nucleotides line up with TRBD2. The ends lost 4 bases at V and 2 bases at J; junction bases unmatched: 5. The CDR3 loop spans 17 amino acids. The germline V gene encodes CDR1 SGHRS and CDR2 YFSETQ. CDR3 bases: TGCGCCAGCAGCCCCGGGACTAGCGGGGGGCACACAGATACGCAGTATTTT. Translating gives CASSPGTSGGHTDTQYF. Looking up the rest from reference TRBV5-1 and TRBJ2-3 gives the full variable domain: KAGVTQTPRYLIKTRGQQVTLSCSPISGHRSVSWYQQTPGQGLQFLFEYFSETQRNKGNFPGRFSGRQFSNSRSEMNVSTLELGDSALYLCASSPGTSGGHTDTQYFGPGTRLTVL.

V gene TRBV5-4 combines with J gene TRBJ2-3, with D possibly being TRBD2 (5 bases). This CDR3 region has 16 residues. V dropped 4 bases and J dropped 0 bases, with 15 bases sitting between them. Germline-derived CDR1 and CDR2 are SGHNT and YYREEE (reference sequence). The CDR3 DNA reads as TGTGCCAGCAGCCAGGACCCAGCGGCAAGCACAGATACGCAGTATTTT. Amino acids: CASSQDPAASTDTQYF.

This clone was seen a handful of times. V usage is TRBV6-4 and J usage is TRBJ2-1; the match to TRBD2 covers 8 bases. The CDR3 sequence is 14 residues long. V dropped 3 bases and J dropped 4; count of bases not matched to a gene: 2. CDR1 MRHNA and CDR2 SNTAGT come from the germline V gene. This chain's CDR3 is CASSESGGYNEQFF. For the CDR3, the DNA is TGTGCCAGCAGTGAAAGCGGGGGATACAATGAGCAGTTCTTC.

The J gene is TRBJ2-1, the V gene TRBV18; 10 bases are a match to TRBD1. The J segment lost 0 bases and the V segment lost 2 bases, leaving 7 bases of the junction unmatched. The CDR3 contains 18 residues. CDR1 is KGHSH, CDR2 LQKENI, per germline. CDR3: CASSPFLRTGGSYNEQFF. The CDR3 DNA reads TGTGCCAGCTCACCATTTCTGCGGACAGGGGGCTCCTACAATGAGCAGTTCTTC.